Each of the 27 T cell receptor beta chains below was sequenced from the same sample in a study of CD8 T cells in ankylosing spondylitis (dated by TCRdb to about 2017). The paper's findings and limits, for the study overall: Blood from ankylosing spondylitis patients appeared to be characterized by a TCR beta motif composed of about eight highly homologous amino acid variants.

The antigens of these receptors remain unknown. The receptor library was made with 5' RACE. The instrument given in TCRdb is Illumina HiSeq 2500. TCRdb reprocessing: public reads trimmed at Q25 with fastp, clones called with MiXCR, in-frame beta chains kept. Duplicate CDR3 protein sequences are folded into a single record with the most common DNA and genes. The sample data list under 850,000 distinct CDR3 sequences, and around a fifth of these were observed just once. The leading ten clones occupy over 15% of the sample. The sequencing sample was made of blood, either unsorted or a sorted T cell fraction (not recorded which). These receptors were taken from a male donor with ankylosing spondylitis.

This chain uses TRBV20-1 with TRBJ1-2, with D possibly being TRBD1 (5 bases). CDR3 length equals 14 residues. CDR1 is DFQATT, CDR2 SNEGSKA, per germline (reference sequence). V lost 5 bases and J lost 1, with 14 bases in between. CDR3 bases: TGCAGTGCTTTGACCGGGACTGTTAACTATGGCTACACCTTC. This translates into CSALTGTVNYGYTF.

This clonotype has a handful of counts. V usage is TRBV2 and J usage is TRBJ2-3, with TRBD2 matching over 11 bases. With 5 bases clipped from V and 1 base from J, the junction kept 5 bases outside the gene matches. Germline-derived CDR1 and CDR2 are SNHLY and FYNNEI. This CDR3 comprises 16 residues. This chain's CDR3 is CASSSPLAGGTDTQYF. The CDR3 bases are TGTGCCAGCAGTTCCCCACTAGCGGGGGGCACAGATACGCAGTATTTT. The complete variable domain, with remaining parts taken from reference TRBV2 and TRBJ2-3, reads EPEVTQTPSHQVTQMGQEVILRCVPISNHLYFYWYRQILGQKVEFLVSFYNNEISEKSEIFDDQFSVERPDGSNFTLKIRSTKLEDSAMYFCASSSPLAGGTDTQYFGPGTRLTVL.

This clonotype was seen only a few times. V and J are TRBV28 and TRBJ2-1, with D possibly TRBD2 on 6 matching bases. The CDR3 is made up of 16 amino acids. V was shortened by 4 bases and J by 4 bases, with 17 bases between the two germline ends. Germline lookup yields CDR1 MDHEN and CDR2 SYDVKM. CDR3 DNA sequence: TGTGCCAGCAGTTCCCAGGGACCGGGGGTATACAATGAGCAGTTCTTC. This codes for CASSSQGPGVYNEQFF.

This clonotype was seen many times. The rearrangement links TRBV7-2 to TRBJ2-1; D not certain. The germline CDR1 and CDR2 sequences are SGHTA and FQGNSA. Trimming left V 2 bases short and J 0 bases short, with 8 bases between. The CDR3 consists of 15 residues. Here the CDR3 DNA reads TGTGCCAGCAGCTTAACACGGAGCTCCTACAATGAGCAGTTCTTC. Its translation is CASSLTRSSYNEQFF. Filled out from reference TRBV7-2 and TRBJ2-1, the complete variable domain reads GAGVSQSPSNKVTEKGKDVELRCDPISGHTALYWYRQSLGQGLEFLIYFQGNSAPDKSGLPSDRFSAERTGGSVSTLTIQRTQQEDSAVYLCASSLTRSSYNEQFFGPGTRLTVL.

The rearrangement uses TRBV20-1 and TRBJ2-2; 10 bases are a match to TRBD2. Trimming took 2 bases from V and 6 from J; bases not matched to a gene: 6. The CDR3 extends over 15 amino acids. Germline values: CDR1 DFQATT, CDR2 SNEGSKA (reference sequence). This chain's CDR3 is CSARPAGGPAGELFF. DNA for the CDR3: TGCAGTGCTAGACCAGCGGGGGGGCCAGCCGGGGAGCTGTTTTTT.

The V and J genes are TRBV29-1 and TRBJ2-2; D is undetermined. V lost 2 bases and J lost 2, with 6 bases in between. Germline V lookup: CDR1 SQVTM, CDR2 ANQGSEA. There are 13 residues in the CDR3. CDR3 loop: CSVEMRNTGELFF. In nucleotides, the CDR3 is TGCAGCGTTGAAATGCGTAACACCGGGGAGCTGTTTTTT.

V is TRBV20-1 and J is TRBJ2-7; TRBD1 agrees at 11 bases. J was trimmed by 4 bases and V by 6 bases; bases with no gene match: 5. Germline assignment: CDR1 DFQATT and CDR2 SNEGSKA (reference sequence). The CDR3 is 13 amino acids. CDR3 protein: CSAKGQGGYEQYF. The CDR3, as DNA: TGCAGTGCGAAGGGACAGGGGGGTTACGAGCAGTACTTC.

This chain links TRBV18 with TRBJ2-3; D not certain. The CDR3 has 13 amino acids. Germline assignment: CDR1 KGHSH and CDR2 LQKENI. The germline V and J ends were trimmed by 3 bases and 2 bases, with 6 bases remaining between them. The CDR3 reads CASSPYNTDTQYF. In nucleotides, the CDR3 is TGTGCCAGCTCACCCTACAACACAGATACGCAGTATTTT.

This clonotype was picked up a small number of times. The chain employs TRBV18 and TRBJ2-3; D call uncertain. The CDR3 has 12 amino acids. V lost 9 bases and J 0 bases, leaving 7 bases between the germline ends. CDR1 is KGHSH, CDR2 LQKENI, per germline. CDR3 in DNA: TGTGCCAGTCTTTACAGCACAGATACGCAGTATTTT. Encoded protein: CASLYSTDTQYF.

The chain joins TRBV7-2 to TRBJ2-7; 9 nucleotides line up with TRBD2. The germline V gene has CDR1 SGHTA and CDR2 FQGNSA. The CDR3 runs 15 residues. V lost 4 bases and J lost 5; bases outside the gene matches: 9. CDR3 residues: CASSSIAGDLDEQYF. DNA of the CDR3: TGTGCCAGCAGCTCTATAGCGGGAGATCTCGACGAGCAGTACTTC.

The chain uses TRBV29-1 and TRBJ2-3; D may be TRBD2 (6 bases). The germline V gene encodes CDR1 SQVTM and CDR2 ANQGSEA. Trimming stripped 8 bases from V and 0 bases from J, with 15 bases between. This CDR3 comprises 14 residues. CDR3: CSTRGLISTDTQYF. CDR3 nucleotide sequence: TGCAGCACTAGGGGACTTATAAGCACAGATACGCAGTATTTT.

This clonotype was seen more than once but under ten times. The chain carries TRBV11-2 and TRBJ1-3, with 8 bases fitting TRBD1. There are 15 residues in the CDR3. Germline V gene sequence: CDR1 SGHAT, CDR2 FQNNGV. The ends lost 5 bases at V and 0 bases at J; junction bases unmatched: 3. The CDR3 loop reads CASSGDRISGNTIYF. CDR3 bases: TGTGCCAGCAGCGGGGACAGGATCTCTGGAAACACCATATATTTT. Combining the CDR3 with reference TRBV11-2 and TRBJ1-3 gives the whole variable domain EAGVAQSPRYKIIEKRQSVAFWCNPISGHATLYWYQQILGQGPKLLIQFQNNGVVDDSQLPKDRFSAERLKGVDSTLKIQPAKLEDSAVYLCASSGDRISGNTIYFGEGSWLTVV.

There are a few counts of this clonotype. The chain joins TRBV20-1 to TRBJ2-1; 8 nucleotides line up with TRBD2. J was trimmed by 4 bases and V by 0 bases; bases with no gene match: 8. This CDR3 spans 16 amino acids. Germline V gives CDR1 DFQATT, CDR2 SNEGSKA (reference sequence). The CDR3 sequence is CSARDHQRGKYNEQFF. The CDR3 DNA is TGCAGTGCTAGAGATCACCAGCGGGGGAAATACAATGAGCAGTTCTTC.

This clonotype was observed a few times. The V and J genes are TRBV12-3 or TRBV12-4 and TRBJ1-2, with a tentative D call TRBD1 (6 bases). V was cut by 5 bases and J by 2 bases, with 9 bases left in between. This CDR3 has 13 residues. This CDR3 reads CASSRGQNYGYTF. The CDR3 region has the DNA TGTGCCAGCAGTCGTGGACAGAACTATGGCTACACCTTC.

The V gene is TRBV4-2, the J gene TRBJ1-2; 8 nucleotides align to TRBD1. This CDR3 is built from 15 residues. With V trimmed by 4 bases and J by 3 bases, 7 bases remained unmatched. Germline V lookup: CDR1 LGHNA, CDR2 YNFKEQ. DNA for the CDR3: TGTGCCAGCAGCCGTCTTAGGACAGGGCACTATGGCTACACCTTC. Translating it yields CASSRLRTGHYGYTF.

The CDR3 is CASSAQQARGQPQHF. For the CDR3, the DNA is TGCGCCAGCAGCGCCCAACAGGCTCGGGGGCAGCCCCAGCATTTT. This chain joins TRBV4-1 and TRBJ1-5, with D possibly matching TRBD1 (5 bases). Germline lookup yields CDR1 MGHRA and CDR2 YSYEKL. The CDR3 extends over 15 amino acids. The germline V and J ends were trimmed by 5 bases and 7 bases, with 18 bases remaining between them.

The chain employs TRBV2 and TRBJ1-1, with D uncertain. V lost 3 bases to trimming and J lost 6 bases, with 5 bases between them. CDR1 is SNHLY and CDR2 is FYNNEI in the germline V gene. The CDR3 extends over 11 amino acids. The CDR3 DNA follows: TGTGCCAGCAGTGATGGACCTGAAGCTTTCTTT. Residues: CASSDGPEAFF.

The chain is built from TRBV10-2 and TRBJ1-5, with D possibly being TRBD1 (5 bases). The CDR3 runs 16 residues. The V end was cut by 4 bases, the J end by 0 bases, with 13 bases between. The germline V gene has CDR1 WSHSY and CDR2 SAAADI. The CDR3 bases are TGCGCCAGCAGTGGGGCAGGGTGGTATAGCAATCAGCCCCAGCATTTT. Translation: CASSGAGWYSNQPQHF.

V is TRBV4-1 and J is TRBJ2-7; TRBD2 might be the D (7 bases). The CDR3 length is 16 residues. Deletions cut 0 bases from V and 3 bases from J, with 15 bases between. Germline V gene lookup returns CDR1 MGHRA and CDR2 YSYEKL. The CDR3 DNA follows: TGCGCCAGCAGCCAAGATCTGGCGGGGGCGGTCTACGAGCAGTACTTC. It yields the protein CASSQDLAGAVYEQYF.

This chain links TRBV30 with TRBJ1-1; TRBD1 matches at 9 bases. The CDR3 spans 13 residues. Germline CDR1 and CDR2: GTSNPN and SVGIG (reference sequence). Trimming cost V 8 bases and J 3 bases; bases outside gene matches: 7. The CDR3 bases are TGTGCCCAAGGGCGGGACAGGGACACTGAAGCTTTCTTT. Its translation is CAQGRDRDTEAFF.

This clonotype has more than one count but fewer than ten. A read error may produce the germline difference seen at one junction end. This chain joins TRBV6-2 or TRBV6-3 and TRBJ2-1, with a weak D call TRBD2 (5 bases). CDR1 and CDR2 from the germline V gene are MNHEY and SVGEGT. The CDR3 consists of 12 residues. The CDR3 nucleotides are TGTGCCAGCAGGCGCACCGGGATGTTCACTTTGTTC. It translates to CASRRTGMFTLF.

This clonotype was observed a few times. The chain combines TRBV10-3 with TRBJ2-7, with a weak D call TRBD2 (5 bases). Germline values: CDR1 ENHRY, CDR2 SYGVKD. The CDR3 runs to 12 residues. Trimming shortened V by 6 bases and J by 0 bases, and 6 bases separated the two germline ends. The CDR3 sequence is CAISGLSYEQYF. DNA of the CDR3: TGTGCCATCAGCGGACTCTCCTACGAGCAGTACTTC.

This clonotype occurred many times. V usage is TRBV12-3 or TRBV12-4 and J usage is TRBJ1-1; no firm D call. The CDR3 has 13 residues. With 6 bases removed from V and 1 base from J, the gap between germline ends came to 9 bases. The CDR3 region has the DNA TGTGCCAGCAGCTTATCTCGGAACACTGAAGCTTTCTTT. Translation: CASSLSRNTEAFF.

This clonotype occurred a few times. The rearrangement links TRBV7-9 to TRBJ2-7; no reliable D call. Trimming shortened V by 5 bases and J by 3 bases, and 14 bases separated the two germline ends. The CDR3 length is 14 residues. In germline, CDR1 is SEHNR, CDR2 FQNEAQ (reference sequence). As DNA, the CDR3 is TGTGCCAGCAGCCCCTACAACGTAGACTACGAGCAGTACTTC. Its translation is CASSPYNVDYEQYF.

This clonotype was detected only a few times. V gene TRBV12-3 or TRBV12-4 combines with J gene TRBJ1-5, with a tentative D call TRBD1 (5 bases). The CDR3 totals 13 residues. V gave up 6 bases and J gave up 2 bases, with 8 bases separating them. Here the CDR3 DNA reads TGTGCCAGCAGACCACAGGGCAATCAGCCCCAGCATTTT. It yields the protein CASRPQGNQPQHF.

CDR3 in amino acids: CASSQDSGNVYEQYF. CDR3 nucleotide sequence: TGCGCCAGCAGCCAAGATTCAGGGAATGTCTACGAGCAGTACTTC. The V call is TRBV4-3, the J call TRBJ2-7, with a tentative D call TRBD1 (5 bases). Germline assignment: CDR1 LGHNA and CDR2 YSLEER. V gave up 0 bases and J gave up 3 bases, with 12 bases separating them. This CDR3 contains 15 residues.

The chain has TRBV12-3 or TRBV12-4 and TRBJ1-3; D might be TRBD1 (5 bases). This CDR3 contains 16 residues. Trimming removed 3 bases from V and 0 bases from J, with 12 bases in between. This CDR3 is CASSLGQLGSGNTIYF. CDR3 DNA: TGTGCCAGCAGTTTGGGGCAGTTGGGCTCTGGAAACACCATATATTTT.